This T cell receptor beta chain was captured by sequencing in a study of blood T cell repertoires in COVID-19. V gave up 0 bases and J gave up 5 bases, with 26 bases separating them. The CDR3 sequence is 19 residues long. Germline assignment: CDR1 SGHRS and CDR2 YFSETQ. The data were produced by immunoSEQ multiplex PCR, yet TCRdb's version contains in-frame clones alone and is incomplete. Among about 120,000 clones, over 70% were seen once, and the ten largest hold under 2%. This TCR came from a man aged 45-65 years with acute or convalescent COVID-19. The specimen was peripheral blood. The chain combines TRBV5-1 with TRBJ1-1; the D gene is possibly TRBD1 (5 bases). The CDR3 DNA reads TGCGCCAGCAGCTTGGTCGTGGTTGTGGCAGGGCCAATTTTAACTGAAGCTTTCTTT. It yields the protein CASSLVVVVAGPILTEAFF. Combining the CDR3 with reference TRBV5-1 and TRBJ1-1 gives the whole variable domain KAGVTQTPRYLIKTRGQQVTLSCSPISGHRSVSWYQQTPGQGLQFLFEYFSETQRNKGNFPGRFSGRQFSNSRSEMNVSTLELGDSALYLCASSLVVVVAGPILTEAFFGQGTRLTVV.